This is a list of T cell receptor beta chains from one sample in a study of cytomegalovirus exposure and HLA in healthy donors. Using immunoSEQ multiplex PCR, the repertoire was profiled, and TCRdb retains in-frame clones only, with some absent. The data hold 210,000 or so clones, with around 88% observed a single time. The sequenced sample consisted of PBMCs. The source is a woman younger than 35 in good health and CMV-seronegative. The CDR3 runs from the conserved cysteine through the conserved F or W. D genes are given only for firm matches. Rows give clone size only sometimes, using once, few, many, or a class for an expanded clone.

NA TRBJ2-2 few TRBV4-1 TGCGCCAGCAGCCAAGTCGGGAGTGGGACCGGGGAGCTGTTTTTT CASSQVGSGTGELFF
NA TRBJ1-4 NA TRBV2 TGTGCCAGCAGTGGACGGGGGAGTGTTGAAAAACTGTTTTTT CASSGRGSVEKLFF
TRBD1 TRBJ1-5 NA TRBV7-8 TGTGCCAGCAGCTTAGTATGGACAGGGAAACAGCCCCAGCATTTT CASSLVWTGKQPQHF
NA TRBJ2-1 NA TRBV7-2 TGTGCCAGCAGCTTAGTCCCCGCCTACAATGAGCAGTTCTTC CASSLVPAYNEQFF
NA TRBJ1-2 NA TRBV27 TGTGCCAGCAGTTTCCTTCCCGTACAGGGAGTATATGGCTACACCTTC CASSFLPVQGVYGYTF
NA TRBJ2-7 NA TRBV5-4 TGTGCCAGCAGCCCGGCAGCGGGCAGCTACGAGCAGTACTTC CASSPAAGSYEQYF
TRBD2 TRBJ2-7 NA TRBV5-4 TGTGCCAGCAGCCAAAAGGGCGGGGGACGCTCCTACGAGCAGTACTTC CASSQKGGGRSYEQYF
NA TRBJ2-7 NA TRBV27 TGTGCCAGCAGTTTCGGAGAGTCCTACGAGCAGTACTTC CASSFGESYEQYF
NA TRBJ2-5 NA TRBV30 TGTGCCTGGAGTAGGGGGACCCCTCGGGGAGAGACCCAGTACTTC CAWSRGTPRGETQYF
NA TRBJ2-3 few TRBV6-4 TGTGCCAGCAGTGCAGGGACTGCGGGAGATACGCAGTATTTT CASSAGTAGDTQYF
TRBD1 TRBJ1-3 NA TRBV2 TGCGCCAGCGGACCGGGACAGGGAGGTTCTGGAAACACCATATATTTT CASGPGQGGSGNTIYF
NA TRBJ1-2 NA TRBV9 TGTGCCAGCAGCGCGCACCAGGGGTTCGCCAATGGCTACACCTTC CASSAHQGFANGYTF
TRBD2 TRBJ2-1 NA TRBV5-4 TGTGCCAGCAGCTTGGAAGCTAGCGGGGGACTCAATGAGCAGTTCTTC CASSLEASGGLNEQFF
NA TRBJ1-1 NA TRBV30 TGTGCCTGGGCGGGTTTTCAAACAGGGCAGGGTGAAGCTTTCTTT CAWAGFQTGQGEAFF
TRBD2 TRBJ2-7 NA TRBV19 TGTGCCAGTAGTACGACTAGCGGGAGAATAGGAGGCGCGGGCGAGCAGTACTTC CASSTTSGRIGGAGEQYF
TRBD1 TRBJ2-4 NA TRBV4-2 TGTGCCAGCAGCCAAGTTGGGACAGGGGGCGTTGGAGCCAAAAACATTCAGTACTTC CASSQVGTGGVGAKNIQYF
NA TRBJ1-1 NA TRBV27 TGTGCCAGCAGTTATTCAGGTCTGGATGAAGCTTTCTTT CASSYSGLDEAFF
NA TRBJ2-2 NA TRBV19 TGTGCCAGTCGTGCGTTGCTGGGGGCCACCGGGGAGCTGTTTTTT CASRALLGATGELFF
TRBD2 TRBJ2-2 NA TRBV2 TGTGCCAGCAGTGTCCTCATGGGGGGGACTAGCGGGAGTGCCGGGGAGCTGTTTTTT CASSVLMGGTSGSAGELFF
NA TRBJ2-3 NA TRBV18 TGTGCCAGCTCACCACCGGCCAGAACAGATACGCAGTATTTT CASSPPARTDTQYF
TRBD2 TRBJ2-3 NA TRBV19 TGTGCCAGTAGAGAGCGGGAGGCCTCAGATACGCAGTATTTT CASREREASDTQYF
TRBD2 TRBJ2-1 NA TRBV6-5 TGTGCCAGCAGTTATGGACTAGCGGGGCAAATGGTGCAGTTCTTC CASSYGLAGQMVQFF
NA TRBJ1-1 NA TRBV19 TGTGCCAGTAGTCCGTTGAACACTGAAGCTTTCTTT CASSPLNTEAFF
NA TRBJ1-1 NA TRBV7-9 TGTGCCAGCAGCCCCCCCGGGGCGGGGACTGAAGCTTTCTTT CASSPPGAGTEAFF
TRBD1 TRBJ1-1 NA TRBV28 TGTGCCAGCAGTTTTAATTTTTTGGGACAGGGGGCAGGGAACACTGAAGCTTTCTTT CASSFNFLGQGAGNTEAFF
NA TRBJ1-5 NA TRBV9 TGTGCCAGCAGCGCTGGTCGCGAGGGCAATCAGCCCCAGCATTTT CASSAGREGNQPQHF
NA TRBJ2-6 NA TRBV27 TGTGCCAGCAGTTCTTCCGGAGTGGTCTCTGGGGCCAACGTCCTGACTTTC CASSSSGVVSGANVLTF
TRBD2 TRBJ2-1 NA TRBV30 TGTGCCTGGAGAGGAGGATCCAAACTAGCGGAGTCCAAAATTAGCTACAATGAGCAGTTCTTC CAWRGGSKLAESKISYNEQFF
NA TRBJ2-5 NA TRBV18 TGTGCCAGCTCACCACCGGGGGCAGGAGAAGAGACCCAGTACTTC CASSPPGAGEETQYF
NA TRBJ1-1 NA TRBV10-3 TGTGCCATCAGTGATCTTCAGGGGAACACTGAAGCTTTCTTT CAISDLQGNTEAFF
TRBD2 TRBJ2-7 NA TRBV4-1 TGCGCCAGCAGCCCCTTAGCGGGTGTACCCTCCTACGAGCAGTACTTC CASSPLAGVPSYEQYF
NA TRBJ1-1 NA TRBV6-5 TGTGCCAGCAGTCAGGGCACTGAAGCTTTCTTT CASSQGTEAFF